Here is one T cell receptor (beta chain) with its context. Antigen specificity is unknown. Germline-derived CDR1 and CDR2 are MNHNS and SASEGT. V was clipped by 5 bases and J by 2 bases; unmatched bases: 4. The CDR3 is made up of 15 amino acids. Time point meaning: late sampling 161 to 241 days after vaccination in three convalescent patients. Stated treatment: approximately 9-day PBMC culture with coronavirus spike peptide pools or control peptides (ViraFEST assay). The cultures had half their medium swapped for fresh IL-2 medium on days 3 and 7. The data derive from a study of vaccination and CD4 T cells after COVID-19. Overall study context: Median time from COVID diagnosis to post-COVID sampling was over 80 days (35 to 161).

The Oncomine TCR Beta short-read assay was applied to DNA of cultured CD4+ T cells. The authors extracted genomic DNA from cultured CD4+ T cells. MiXCR was run by TCRdb on the PCR reads, yielding one entry per CDR3 protein. The sample holds around 26,000 distinct CDR3 sequences; 41% are singletons and the top ten take around 5%. V and J are TRBV6-1 and TRBJ2-7; TRBD2 aligns across 12 bases. The TCR sequence derives from a human donor who had recovered from COVID-19. This material consisted of CD4+ T cells from blood, cultured in vitro, taken about 7 months after SARS-CoV-2 vaccination. CDR3 sequence reads: CASSPGLAGTYEQYF. CDR3 nucleotides: TGTGCCAGCAGTCCAGGACTAGCGGGAACCTACGAGCAGTACTTC.